The clone carrying this T cell receptor beta chain appeared a few times. Its antigen is still unknown. TCRdb redid the calling of the PCR reads with MiXCR, one entry per CDR3 protein. The sample lists about 67,000 distinct CDR3 sequences; under 20% were seen once. The entry originates in a study of molecular identifiers for immune sequencing clone quantification. The germline gives CDR1 DFQATT, CDR2 SNEGSKA (reference sequence). The CDR3 has 15 amino acids. Trimming removed 0 bases from V and 4 bases from J; junction bases left unmatched: 6. Overall study results and limits: Researchers reportedly could pick up spiked Jurkat TCR RNA from one cell mixed into about 970,000 naive cells.

RNA fractions of 10%, 30% or 50% and roughly 18,000 to 1,000,000 sorted cells were the source of naive CD8 libraries. The J gene is TRBJ2-1, the V gene TRBV20-1, with 7 bases that match TRBD1. This TCR came from a human donor in good health. Some libraries in this study had Jurkat cell RNA spiked in. The sequenced sample consisted of naive CD8+ T cells from blood, with Jurkat cell RNA spiked in. The subset was: FACS-sorted CD8+CD4-CCR7+CD45RA+ naive T cells. Here the CDR3 reads CSARDPGQSYNEQFF. The CDR3 nucleotides read TGCAGTGCTAGAGATCCGGGACAGTCGTACAATGAGCAGTTCTTC.